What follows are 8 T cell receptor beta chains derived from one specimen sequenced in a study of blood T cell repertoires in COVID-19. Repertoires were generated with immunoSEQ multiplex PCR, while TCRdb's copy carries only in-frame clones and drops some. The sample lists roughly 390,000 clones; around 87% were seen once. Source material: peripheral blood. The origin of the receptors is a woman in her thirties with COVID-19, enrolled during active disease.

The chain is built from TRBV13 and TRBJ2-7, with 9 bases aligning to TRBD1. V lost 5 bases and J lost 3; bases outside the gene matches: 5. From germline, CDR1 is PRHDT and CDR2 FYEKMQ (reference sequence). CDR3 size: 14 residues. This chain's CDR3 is CASSLRQGGYEQYF. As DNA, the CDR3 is TGTGCCAGCAGCCTAAGACAGGGGGGCTACGAGCAGTACTTC.

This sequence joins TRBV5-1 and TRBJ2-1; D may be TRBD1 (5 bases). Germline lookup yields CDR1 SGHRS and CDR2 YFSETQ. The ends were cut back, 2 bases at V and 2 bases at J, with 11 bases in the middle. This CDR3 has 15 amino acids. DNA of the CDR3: TGCGCCAGCAGCTTTCCGGACACTACCTACAATGAGCAGTTCTTC. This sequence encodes CASSFPDTTYNEQFF.

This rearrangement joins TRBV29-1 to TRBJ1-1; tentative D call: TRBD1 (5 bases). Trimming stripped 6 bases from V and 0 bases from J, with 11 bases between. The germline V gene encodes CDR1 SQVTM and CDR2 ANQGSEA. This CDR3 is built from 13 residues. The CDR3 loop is CSVVLQVNTEAFF. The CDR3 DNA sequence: TGCAGCGTCGTCCTACAGGTGAACACTGAAGCTTTCTTT.

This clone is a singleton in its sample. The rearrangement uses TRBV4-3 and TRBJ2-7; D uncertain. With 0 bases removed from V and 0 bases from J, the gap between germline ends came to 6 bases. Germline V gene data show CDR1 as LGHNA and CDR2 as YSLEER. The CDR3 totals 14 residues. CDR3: CASSQDSVSYEQYF. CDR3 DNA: TGCGCCAGCAGCCAAGATTCAGTCTCCTACGAGCAGTACTTC.

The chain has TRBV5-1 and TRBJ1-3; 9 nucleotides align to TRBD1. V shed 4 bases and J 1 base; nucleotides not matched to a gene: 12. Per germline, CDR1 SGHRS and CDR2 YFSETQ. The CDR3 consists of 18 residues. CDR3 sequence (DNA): TGCGCCAGCAGCCCTTCGACAGGGGGATCAGTATCTGGAAACACCATATATTTT. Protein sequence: CASSPSTGGSVSGNTIYF.

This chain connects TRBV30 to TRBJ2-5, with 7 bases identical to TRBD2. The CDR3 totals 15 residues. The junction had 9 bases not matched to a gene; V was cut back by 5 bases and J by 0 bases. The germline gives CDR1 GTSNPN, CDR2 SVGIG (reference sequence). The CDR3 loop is CAWGGKLAYQETQYF. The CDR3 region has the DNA TGTGCCTGGGGTGGAAAACTAGCGTACCAAGAGACCCAGTACTTC.

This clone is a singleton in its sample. The chain's CDR3 is CASTPLLRAGTEAFF. CDR3 DNA sequence: TGTGCCAGCACCCCCCTTTTGCGGGCGGGCACTGAAGCTTTCTTT. The rearrangement links TRBV28 to TRBJ1-1; D gene uncertain. V gave up 7 bases and J gave up 4 bases, with 19 bases separating them. Germline V lookup: CDR1 MDHEN, CDR2 SYDVKM. This CDR3 has 15 amino acids. The whole variable domain, filled in from reference TRBV28 and TRBJ1-1, reads DVKVTQSSRYLVKRTGEKVFLECVQDMDHENMFWYRQDPGLGLRLIYFSYDVKMKEKGDIPEGYSVSREKKERFSLILESASTNQTSMYLCASTPLLRAGTEAFFGQGTRLTVV.

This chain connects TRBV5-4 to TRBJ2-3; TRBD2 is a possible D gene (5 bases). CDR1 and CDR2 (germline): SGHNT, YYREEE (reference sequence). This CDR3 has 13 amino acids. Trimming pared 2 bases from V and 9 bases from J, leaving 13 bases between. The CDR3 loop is CASSFTAGETQYF. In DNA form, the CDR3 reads TGTGCCAGCAGCTTCACCGCTGGGGAGACGCAGTATTTT.